Listed here is a single T cell receptor (beta chain). V lost 4 bases to trimming and J lost 1 base; unmatched junction nucleotides: 5. There are 15 residues in the CDR3. From germline, CDR1 is PRHDT and CDR2 FYEKMQ (reference sequence). Per the original methods: Estimated nucleated cell counts came from reference gene primer amplification. TCRdb's copy holds only in-frame clones and misses some; the assay was immunoSEQ multiplex PCR. The DNA gave D and trimming, while V, J and clone size come from that table. Here the sample spans a few hundred thousand clones, roughly 84% being singletons. This specimen comes from a study of blood T cell repertoires in COVID-19. Overall study context: T cells, B-cell-depleted T cells, or PBMCs provided the cDNA or gDNA that served as material.

This receptor was identified in a woman younger than 35 with acute or convalescent COVID-19. The V call is TRBV13, the J call TRBJ1-2, with 8 nucleotides matching TRBD1. The sequenced sample was peripheral blood. The CDR3 DNA sequence: TGTGCCAGCAGCTCCCGGACAGGGAATAACTATGGCTACACCTTC. Amino acids: CASSSRTGNNYGYTF.